Listed here are 20 T cell receptor beta chains from one sample, sequenced in a study of cytomegalovirus exposure and HLA in healthy donors. The PCR had 60 Vbeta and 13 Jbeta primers. The assay was immunoSEQ multiplex PCR, and TCRdb's table has in-frame clones only and misses some. The sample lists roughly 190,000 clones; around 81% were seen once. The sequenced material came from PBMCs. Receptors were obtained from a woman aged 30 to 39 in good health and CMV-seropositive.

This clone was detected a few times. The chain is built from TRBV9 and TRBJ1-4; maybe TRBD1 (5 bases). Trimming removed 4 bases at V and 4 bases at J, with 14 bases between. Germline V gene sequence: CDR1 SGDLS, CDR2 YYNGEE. This CDR3 is built from 15 residues. The DNA of the CDR3 is TGTGCCAGCAGCTCCAGGGTAGGTGATAATGAAAAACTGTTTTTT. Translating it yields CASSSRVGDNEKLFF.

The rearrangement links TRBV4-3 to TRBJ1-3; D is ambiguous. The CDR3 totals 15 residues. The germline V and J ends were trimmed by 0 bases and 1 base, with 7 bases remaining between them. The germline V gene encodes CDR1 LGHNA and CDR2 YSLEER. The CDR3 loop reads CASSQDPDSGNTIYF. The CDR3 DNA sequence: TGCGCCAGCAGCCAAGATCCAGATTCTGGAAACACCATATATTTT.

As DNA, the CDR3 is TGTGCCAGCAGTCACAGGGAACCTTATGGCTACACCTTC. Its translation: CASSHREPYGYTF. J is TRBJ1-2 and V is TRBV6-5, with a possible D match to TRBD1 (6 bases). This CDR3 spans 13 amino acids. V lost 5 bases, J lost 5 bases, and 12 bases lay in between. Germline V gene lookup returns CDR1 MNHEY and CDR2 SVGAGI.

V and J are TRBV9 and TRBJ1-5; D gene uncertain. Trimming shortened V by 0 bases and J by 3 bases, and 7 bases separated the two germline ends. The CDR3 spans 14 residues. CDR1 is SGDLS, CDR2 YYNGEE, per germline. DNA of the CDR3: TGTGCCAGCAGCGTAGAACAGTTCAATCAGCCCCAGCATTTT. Encoded protein: CASSVEQFNQPQHF.

CDR3 nucleotides: TGCAGCGTTGGTAGCCAGCTTCGGGCAGATACGCAGTATTTT. Translated, it gives CSVGSQLRADTQYF. The chain recombines TRBV29-1 with TRBJ2-3, with D hard to call. V dropped 4 bases and J dropped 4 bases, with 15 bases sitting between them. Germline assignment: CDR1 SQVTM and CDR2 ANQGSEA. This CDR3 spans 14 amino acids.

This clone appeared a single time. The J gene is TRBJ1-4, the V gene TRBV10-2; 11 nucleotides line up with TRBD1. V shed 7 bases and J 7 bases; nucleotides not matched to a gene: 8. Germline lookup yields CDR1 WSHSY and CDR2 SAAADI. The CDR3 extends over 15 amino acids. The DNA for the CDR3 is TGCGCCAGCACCGACGGACAGGGGGCGACTGAAAAACTGTTTTTT. This codes for CASTDGQGATEKLFF.

The chain carries TRBV28 and TRBJ1-6; 8 nucleotides match TRBD1. Germline values: CDR1 MDHEN, CDR2 SYDVKM. The CDR3 has 15 residues. The trim removed 3 bases at V and 8 bases at J, leaving 6 bases unmatched. CDR3 in DNA: TGTGCCAGCAGTTTCTCAGGGGGCGCTCATTCACCCCTCCACTTT. As protein: CASSFSGGAHSPLHF. Full variable domain (missing parts from reference TRBV28 and TRBJ1-6): DVKVTQSSRYLVKRTGEKVFLECVQDMDHENMFWYRQDPGLGLRLIYFSYDVKMKEKGDIPEGYSVSREKKERFSLILESASTNQTSMYLCASSFSGGAHSPLHFGNGTRLTVT.

The genes are TRBV5-1 and TRBJ2-3; TRBD2 matches 13 bases. Germline CDR1 SGHRS, CDR2 YFSETQ. Trimming at V came to 4 bases and at J to 2 bases, leaving 4 bases not matched to a gene. The CDR3 is 16 amino acids. The CDR3 sequence is CASSTGLAGATDTQYF. CDR3 nucleotides: TGCGCCAGCAGCACCGGACTAGCGGGGGCCACAGATACGCAGTATTTT.

The chain couples TRBV19 to TRBJ1-1; 11 nucleotides agree with TRBD1. V trimming: 3 bases; J trimming: 4 bases; junction bases outside the gene matches: 16. Germline loops: CDR1 LNHDA, CDR2 SQIVND (reference sequence). The CDR3 is 19 residues long. The CDR3 here is CASSIDLESWDRGVTEAFF. CDR3 DNA sequence: TGTGCCAGTAGTATCGACCTCGAATCCTGGGACAGGGGGGTCACTGAAGCTTTCTTT. Looking up the rest from reference TRBV19 and TRBJ1-1 gives the full variable domain: DGGITQSPKYLFRKEGQNVTLSCEQNLNHDAMYWYRQDPGQGLRLIYYSQIVNDFQKGDIAEGYSVSREKKESFPLTVTSAQKNPTAFYLCASSIDLESWDRGVTEAFFGQGTRLTVV.

The V gene is TRBV12-5, the J gene TRBJ2-1, with 8 positions matching TRBD2. J gave up 0 bases and V 7 bases, and 5 bases lay outside the gene matches. Looked up from germline, CDR1 is LGHNT and CDR2 is FRNRAP. The length of the CDR3 is 15 residues. As DNA, the CDR3 is TGTGCTAGTGAGGAGCGGGAGTACTCCTACAATGAGCAGTTCTTC. Protein product: CASEEREYSYNEQFF.

V gene TRBV4-3 combines with J gene TRBJ2-7, with D possibly TRBD2 on 6 matching bases. CDR1 is LGHNA, CDR2 YSLEER, per germline. The V and J ends lost 0 bases and 7 bases respectively, with 22 bases between them. The CDR3 is made up of 17 amino acids. Here the CDR3 reads CASSQEGTGSLFWEQYF. The CDR3 region has the DNA TGCGCCAGCAGCCAAGAAGGGACTGGTTCTCTCTTTTGGGAGCAGTACTTC.

This clone is a singleton in its sample. The V and J genes are TRBV7-2 and TRBJ2-2; D uncertain. The V and J ends lost 5 bases and 6 bases respectively, with 10 bases between them. Germline CDR1 is SGHTA and CDR2 is FQGNSA. The CDR3 contains 13 residues. CDR3 DNA: TGTGCCAGCAGCGTCGACACCCCCGGGGAGCTGTTTTTT. Residues: CASSVDTPGELFF.

V usage is TRBV6-1 and J usage is TRBJ2-3, with 10 bases aligning to TRBD2. The CDR3 is 15 amino acids. V was pared by 10 bases and J by 1 base, with 8 bases of the junction left unmatched. Germline V gene data show CDR1 as MNHNS and CDR2 as SASEGT. In nucleotides, the CDR3 is TGTGCCACCGGACTTACTAGCGGGGGCACAGATACGCAGTATTTT. It translates to CATGLTSGGTDTQYF.

The chain uses TRBV7-9 and TRBJ2-7; TRBD1 aligns across 7 bases. From germline, CDR1 is SEHNR and CDR2 FQNEAQ (reference sequence). Trimming removed 5 bases from V and 0 bases from J; junction bases left unmatched: 4. CDR3 length equals 14 residues. The CDR3 region has the DNA TGTGCCAGCAGCCAGGGACAGTACTCCTACGAGCAGTACTTC. Protein sequence: CASSQGQYSYEQYF. Combining the CDR3 with reference TRBV7-9 and TRBJ2-7 gives the whole variable domain DTGVSQNPRHKITKRGQNVTFRCDPISEHNRLYWYRQTLGQGPEFLTYFQNEAQLEKSRLLSDRFSAERPKGSFSTLEIQRTEQGDSAMYLCASSQGQYSYEQYFGPGTRLTVT.

The gene calls are TRBV28 and TRBJ1-6; 8 positions match TRBD1. Trimming at V came to 2 bases and at J to 3 bases, leaving 6 bases not matched to a gene. Germline assignment: CDR1 MDHEN and CDR2 SYDVKM. The CDR3 has 17 residues. For the CDR3, the DNA is TGTGCCAGCAGTTTAAGAGACAGGGGCATCTATAATTCACCCCTCCACTTT. Amino acids: CASSLRDRGIYNSPLHF. The complete variable domain, with remaining parts taken from reference TRBV28 and TRBJ1-6, reads DVKVTQSSRYLVKRTGEKVFLECVQDMDHENMFWYRQDPGLGLRLIYFSYDVKMKEKGDIPEGYSVSREKKERFSLILESASTNQTSMYLCASSLRDRGIYNSPLHFGNGTRLTVT.

In DNA, the CDR3 is TGTGCCAGCAGTTACTCTAGCGGGGTTGTCTACGAGCAGTACTTC. Protein: CASSYSSGVVYEQYF. The rearrangement links TRBV6-5 to TRBJ2-7; 8 positions agree with TRBD2. V was clipped by 0 bases and J by 3 bases; unmatched bases: 4. The CDR3 totals 15 residues. The germline V gene encodes CDR1 MNHEY and CDR2 SVGAGI.

The rearrangement uses TRBV6-5 and TRBJ1-2, with D possibly matching TRBD1 (5 bases). CDR3 length equals 11 residues. The V gene's germline CDR1 is MNHEY and CDR2 SVGAGI. The ends were cut back, 6 bases at V and 6 bases at J, with 8 bases in the middle. The DNA of the CDR3 is TGTGCCAGCAGGATCAGGGATGGCTACACCTTC. It yields the protein CASRIRDGYTF.

This sequence joins TRBV5-1 and TRBJ2-1; 8 bases fit TRBD2. The germline V gene has CDR1 SGHRS and CDR2 YFSETQ. This CDR3 spans 16 amino acids. V lost 4 bases, J lost 1 base, and 7 bases stayed unmatched. The CDR3 DNA follows: TGCGCCAGCAGCGTCGGGGGGGCCTCTTCCTACAATGAGCAGTTCTTC. Translating gives CASSVGGASSYNEQFF.

The sample holds one count of this clone. A junction boundary mismatches the germline segment, possibly from a read error. The chain combines TRBV7-9 with TRBJ1-5, with 7 bases lining up with TRBD1. In germline, CDR1 is SEHNR, CDR2 FQNEAQ (reference sequence). The CDR3 is 16 residues long. In DNA, the CDR3 is TGTTCCAGCAGCAAAGGGACAGCGACTAGCAATCAGCCCCAGCATTTT. Translating gives CSSSKGTATSNQPQHF.

The V call is TRBV11-2, the J call TRBJ1-1; TRBD1 aligns across 11 bases. Losses at the gene ends were 2 bases for V and 9 bases for J; bases not matched to a gene: 11. CDR1 and CDR2 from the germline V gene are SGHAT and FQNNGV. The CDR3 loop spans 16 amino acids. The CDR3 sequence is CASSLRDRGTTTQAFF. CDR3 in DNA: TGTGCCAGCAGCTTAAGGGACAGGGGGACAACCACGCAAGCTTTCTTT.